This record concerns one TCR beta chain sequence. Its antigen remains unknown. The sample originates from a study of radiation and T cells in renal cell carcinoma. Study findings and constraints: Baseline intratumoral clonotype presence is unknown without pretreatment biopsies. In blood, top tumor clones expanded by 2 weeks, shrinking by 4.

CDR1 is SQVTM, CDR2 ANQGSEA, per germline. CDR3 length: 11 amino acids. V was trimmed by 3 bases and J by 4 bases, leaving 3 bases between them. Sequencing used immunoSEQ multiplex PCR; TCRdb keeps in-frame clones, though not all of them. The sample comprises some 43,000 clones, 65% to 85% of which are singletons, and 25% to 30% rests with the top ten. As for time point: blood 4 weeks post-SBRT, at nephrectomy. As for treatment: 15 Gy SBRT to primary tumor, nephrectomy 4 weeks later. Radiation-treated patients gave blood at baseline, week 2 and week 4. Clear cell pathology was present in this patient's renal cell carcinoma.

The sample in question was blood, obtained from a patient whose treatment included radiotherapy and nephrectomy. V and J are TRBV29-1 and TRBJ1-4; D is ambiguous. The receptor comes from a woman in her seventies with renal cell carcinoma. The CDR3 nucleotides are TGCAGCGTTGATCATAATGAAAAACTGTTTTTT. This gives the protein CSVDHNEKLFF. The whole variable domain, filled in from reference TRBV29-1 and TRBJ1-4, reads SAVISQKPSRDICQRGTSLTIQCQVDSQVTMMFWYRQQPGQSLTLIATANQGSEATYESGFVIDKFPISRPNLTFSTLTVSNMSPEDSSIYLCSVDHNEKLFFGSGTQLSVL.